This T cell receptor beta chain is drawn from a study of control samples from healthy donors and cancer patients. CDR1 and CDR2 from the germline V gene are SGHNT and YENEEA. The length of the CDR3 is 16 residues. Between the trimmed V and J ends, which lost 2 bases and 4 bases, there was a span of 14 bases. The table came from immunoSEQ multiplex PCR; TCRdb's copy has only in-frame clones and leaves some out. The profile covers 100,000 to 150,000 clones, with approximately 92% appearing a single time and around 0.6% taken by the ten largest. Sequencing was carried out using PBMCs. This clonotype was sampled from a man older than 75 with head and neck cancer. This sequence joins TRBV11-3 and TRBJ2-2; D possibly uses TRBD1 or TRBD2 (6 bases each). CDR3 in amino acids: CASSLSGGQVTGELFF. The CDR3 DNA is TGTGCCAGCAGCTTATCTGGGGGGCAGGTCACCGGGGAGCTGTTTTTT. Filled out from reference TRBV11-3 and TRBJ2-2, the complete variable domain reads EAGVVQSPRYKIIEKKQPVAFWCNPISGHNTLYWYLQNLGQGPELLIRYENEEAVDDSQLPKDRFSAERLKGVDSTLKIQPAELGDSAVYLCASSLSGGQVTGELFFGEGSRLTVL.